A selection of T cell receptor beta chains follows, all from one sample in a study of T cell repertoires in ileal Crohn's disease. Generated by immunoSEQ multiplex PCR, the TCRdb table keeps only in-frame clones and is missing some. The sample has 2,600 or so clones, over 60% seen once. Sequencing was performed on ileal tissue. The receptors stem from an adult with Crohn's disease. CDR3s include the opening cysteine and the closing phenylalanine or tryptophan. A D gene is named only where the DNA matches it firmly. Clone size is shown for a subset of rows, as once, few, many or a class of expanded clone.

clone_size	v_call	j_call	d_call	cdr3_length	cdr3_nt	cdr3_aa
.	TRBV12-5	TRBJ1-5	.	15	TGTGCTAGTGGCCTTGGCGACTCCCCCCTACAGCCCCAGCATTTT	CASGLGDSPLQPQHF
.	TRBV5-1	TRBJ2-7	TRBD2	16	TGCGCCAGCAGCTTGGTTCCTAGCGGGACTTCCTACGAGCAGTACTTC	CASSLVPSGTSYEQYF
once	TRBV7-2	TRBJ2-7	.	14	TGTGCCAGCAGCTTCACAGAGAGCTCCTACGAGCAGTACTTC	CASSFTESSYEQYF
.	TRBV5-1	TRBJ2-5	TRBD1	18	TGTGCCAGCAGCTTGGGGGCCTCCGGGACAGGGGGGCAAGAGACCCAGTACTTC	CASSLGASGTGGQETQYF
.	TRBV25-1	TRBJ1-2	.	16	TGTGCCAGCAGTAGCTCCCACTGGCAGAGAAACTATGGCCACACCTTC	CASSSSHWQRNYGHTF
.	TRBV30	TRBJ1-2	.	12	TGTGCCTGGACCGGACAGTTCAATGGCTACACCTTC	CAWTGQFNGYTF
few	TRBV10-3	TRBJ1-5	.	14	TGTGCCATCAGTGAGAACAGTAGCAATCAGCCCCAGCATTTT	CAISENSSNQPQHF
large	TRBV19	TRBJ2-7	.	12	TGTGCCAGTAGTTCCGGGTCCTACGAGCAGTACTTC	CASSSGSYEQYF
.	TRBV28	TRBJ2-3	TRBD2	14	TGTGCCAGCAGTTTAGCGGGAGGCGAAGATACGCAGTATTTT	CASSLAGGEDTQYF
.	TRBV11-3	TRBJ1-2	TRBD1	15	TGTGCCAGCAGCTTAGTAGGGGGCTCAGATGGCGGCTACACCTTC	CASSLVGGSDGGYTF
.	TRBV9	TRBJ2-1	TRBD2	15	TGTGCCAGCGCCCCAGCGGGAGGCAACCTCAATGAGCAGTTCTTC	CASAPAGGNLNEQFF
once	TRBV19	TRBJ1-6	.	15	TGTGCCAGTAGTATAGATCGGAGCGTGGGTTCACCCCTCCACTTT	CASSIDRSVGSPLHF
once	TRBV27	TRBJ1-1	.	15	TGTGCCAGCAGTTCTCCCTCCGGGACATTAATACCGGCTTTCTTT	CASSSPSGTLIPAFF
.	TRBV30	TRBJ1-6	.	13	TGTGCCTGGAACAGAGATCCAAATTCACCCCTCCACTTT	CAWNRDPNSPLHF
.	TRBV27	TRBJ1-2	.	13	TGTGCCAGCCGCAGGGGCTGGGACTATGGCTACACCTTC	CASRRGWDYGYTF
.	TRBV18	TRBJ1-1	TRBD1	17	TGTGCCAGCTCACTAGGGACAGGGGGCACCTTTGGGACTGAAGCTTTCTTT	CASSLGTGGTFGTEAFF
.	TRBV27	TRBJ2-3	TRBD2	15	TGTGCCAGCAGTTTAACTAGCGGGAGGTGGGATACGCAGTATTTT	CASSLTSGRWDTQYF
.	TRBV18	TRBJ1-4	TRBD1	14	TGTGCCAGCTCACCAGCTGGACAGGAAGAAAAACTGTTTTTT	CASSPAGQEEKLFF
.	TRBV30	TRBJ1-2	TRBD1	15	TGTGCCTGGAGTGTAAGGGGGCAGGGCGGGTATGGCTACACCTTC	CAWSVRGQGGYGYTF
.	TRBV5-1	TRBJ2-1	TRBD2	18	TGTGCCAGCAGTCCCGGGACTAGCGGGAGGAGTTCCTACAATGAGCAGTTCTTC	CASSPGTSGRSSYNEQFF
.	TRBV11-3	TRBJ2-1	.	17	TGTGCCAGCAGCCCCCGCGGGGGCGCGGGGGCCTACAATGAGCAGTTCTTC	CASSPRGGAGAYNEQFF
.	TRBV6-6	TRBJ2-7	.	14	TGTGCCAGCAGTTTGGGGCCCGGAATCCACGAGCAGTACTTC	CASSLGPGIHEQYF
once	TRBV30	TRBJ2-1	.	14	TGTGCCTGGAGAAGGCAGACTACACACAATGAGCAGTTCTTC	CAWRRQTTHNEQFF
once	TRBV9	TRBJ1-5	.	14	TGTGCCAGCAGCGTAGGACAGGAAAATCAGCCCCAGCATTTT	CASSVGQENQPQHF
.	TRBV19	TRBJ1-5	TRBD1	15	TGTGCCAGTAGTATCCCGGACAGGGGTGCTCAGCCCCAGCATTTT	CASSIPDRGAQPQHF
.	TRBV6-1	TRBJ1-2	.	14	TGTGCCAGCAGTGATGGTAGAACCAACTATGGCTACACCTTC	CASSDGRTNYGYTF
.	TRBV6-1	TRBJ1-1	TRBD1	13	TGTGCCAGCAGCCTCACAGGGGGCACTGAAGCTTTCTTT	CASSLTGGTEAFF
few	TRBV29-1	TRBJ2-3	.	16	TGCAGCGCGAGGGGCGGGGTAGCCGATTTAACAGATACGCAGTATTTT	CSARGGVADLTDTQYF
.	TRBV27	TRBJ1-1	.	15	TGTGCCAGCAGTTTATCTCCCGACTCGCCCGGGTGGGCTTTCTTT	CASSLSPDSPGWAFF
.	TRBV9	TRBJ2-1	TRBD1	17	TGTGCCAGCAGCCCCCCCGGGACAGGGGCGTCGGGCAATGAGCAGTTCTTC	CASSPPGTGASGNEQFF
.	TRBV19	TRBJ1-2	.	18	TGTGCCAGTAGTATGGGGGGAGTCAGCACTGAAGCTAACTATGGCTACACCTTC	CASSMGGVSTEANYGYTF
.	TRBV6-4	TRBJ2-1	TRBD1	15	TGTGCCAGCAGTGAGGGACAGAGCTCCTACAATGAGCAGTTCTTC	CASSEGQSSYNEQFF
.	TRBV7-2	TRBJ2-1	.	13	TGTGCCAGCAGCCCCAGTAGGGGTGGTGAGCAGTTCTTC	CASSPSRGGEQFF
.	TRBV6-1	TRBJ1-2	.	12	TGTGCCAGCAGTGAACTCGGCTATGGCTACACCTTC	CASSELGYGYTF
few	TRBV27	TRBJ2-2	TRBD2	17	TGTGCCAGCAGTCCGGGGACTAGCGGGAAGGTCACCGGGGAGCTGTTTTTT	CASSPGTSGKVTGELFF
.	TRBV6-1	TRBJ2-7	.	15	TGTGCCAGCAGTGAATCGGTCTCCTTATTATACGAGCAGTACTTC	CASSESVSLLYEQYF
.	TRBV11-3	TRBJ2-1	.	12	TGTGCCAGCAGCTTTGACAGGAATGAGCAGTTCTTC	CASSFDRNEQFF
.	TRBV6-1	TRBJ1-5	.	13	TGTGCCATTCAGGGGCCAGACAATCAGCCCCAGCATTTT	CAIQGPDNQPQHF
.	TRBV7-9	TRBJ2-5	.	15	TGTGCCAGCAGCTTAGTGTGGGAGCCGGCCGAGACCCAGTACTTC	CASSLVWEPAETQYF
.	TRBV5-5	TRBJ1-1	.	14	TGTGCCAGCAGCTTGATAACAGGCCCTACTGAAGCTTTCTTT	CASSLITGPTEAFF
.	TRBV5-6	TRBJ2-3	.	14	TGTGCCAGCAGCTTGGTATCCCTCTCTGATACGCAGTATTTT	CASSLVSLSDTQYF
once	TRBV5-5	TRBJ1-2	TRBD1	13	TGTGCCAGCAGCTTGGAGTGGCAGGGGGGCCACACCTTC	CASSLEWQGGHTF
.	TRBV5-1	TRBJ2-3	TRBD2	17	TGTGCCAGCAGCACCATGACTAGCGGGACCCATCTGGATACGCAGTATTTT	CASSTMTSGTHLDTQYF
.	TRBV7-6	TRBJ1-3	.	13	TGTGCCAGCAGCCCAGGTGCCCAAAACGCCATATATTTT	CASSPGAQNAIYF
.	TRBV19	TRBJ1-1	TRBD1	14	TGTGCCAGTAGTATGAGGCAGGGGGGCACTGAAGCTTTCTTT	CASSMRQGGTEAFF
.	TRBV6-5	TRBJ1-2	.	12	TGTGCCAGCAGTCCGGGACAAGGAGGCTACACCTTC	CASSPGQGGYTF
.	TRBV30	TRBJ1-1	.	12	TGTGCCTGGAGTGTAGGGGTAACTGAAGCTTTCTTT	CAWSVGVTEAFF
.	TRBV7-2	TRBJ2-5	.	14	TGTGCCAGCAGCTTATCACTTAACCAAGAGACCCAGTACTTC	CASSLSLNQETQYF
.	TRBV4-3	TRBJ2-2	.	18	TGCGCCAGCAGCCAAGCCTCAGTTGTGGCGGGATGGATCGGGGAGCTGTTTTTT	CASSQASVVAGWIGELFF
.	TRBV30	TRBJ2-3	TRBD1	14	TGTGCCTGGGATGACAGGGCAAGCACAGATACGCAGTATTTT	CAWDDRASTDTQYF
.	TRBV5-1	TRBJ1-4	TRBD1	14	TGTGCCAGCAGCCAACAGGGGCCGAAGGAAAAACTGTTTTTT	CASSQQGPKEKLFF